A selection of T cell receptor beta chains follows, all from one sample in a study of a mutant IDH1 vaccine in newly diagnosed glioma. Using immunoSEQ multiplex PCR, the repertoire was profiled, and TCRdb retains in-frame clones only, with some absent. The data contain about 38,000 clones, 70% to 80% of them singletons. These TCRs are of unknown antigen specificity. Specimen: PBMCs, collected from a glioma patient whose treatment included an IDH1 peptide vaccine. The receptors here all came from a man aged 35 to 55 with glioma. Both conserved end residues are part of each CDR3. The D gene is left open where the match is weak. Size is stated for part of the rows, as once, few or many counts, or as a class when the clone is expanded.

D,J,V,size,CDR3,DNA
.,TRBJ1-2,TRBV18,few,CASSPLSPGQNYGYTF,TGTGCCAGCTCACCCCTGTCGCCAGGGCAGAACTATGGCTACACCTTC
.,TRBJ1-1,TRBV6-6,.,CASSLDGANTEAFF,TGTGCCAGCAGTTTGGACGGGGCGAACACTGAAGCTTTCTTT
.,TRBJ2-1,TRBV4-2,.,CASQTEGTTPNEQFF,TGTGCCAGCCAGACCGAGGGGACGACTCCGAATGAGCAGTTCTTC
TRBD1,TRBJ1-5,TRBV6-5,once,CASSRTGGNQPQHF,TGTGCCAGCAGTCGGACAGGGGGCAATCAGCCCCAGCATTTT
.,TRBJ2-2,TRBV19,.,CASRKTGNTGELFF,TGTGCCAGTAGGAAGACGGGGAACACCGGGGAGCTGTTTTTT
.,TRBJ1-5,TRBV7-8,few,CASSLDYGNQPQHF,TGTGCCAGCAGCTTAGATTATGGCAATCAGCCCCAGCATTTT
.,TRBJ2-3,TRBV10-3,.,CAISDDSGSTDTQYF,TGTGCCATCAGTGACGACAGCGGTAGCACAGATACGCAGTATTTT
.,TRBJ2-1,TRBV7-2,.,CASSLAQNSYNEQFF,TGTGCCAGCAGCTTAGCTCAGAATTCCTACAATGAGCAGTTCTTC
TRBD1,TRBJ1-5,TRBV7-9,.,CASSLGQGGQPQHF,TGTGCCAGCAGCTTGGGACAGGGCGGACAGCCCCAGCATTTT
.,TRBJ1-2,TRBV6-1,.,CASSGRGDYGYTF,TGTGCCAGCAGTGGTAGGGGAGACTATGGCTACACCTTC
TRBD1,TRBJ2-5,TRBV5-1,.,CASSWGTGSHQETQYF,TGCGCCAGCAGCTGGGGGACAGGGTCCCACCAAGAGACCCAGTACTTC
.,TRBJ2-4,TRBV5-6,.,CASSLGRRGGVNIQYF,TGTGCCAGCAGCTTGGGTCGAAGGGGGGGCGTAAACATTCAGTACTTC
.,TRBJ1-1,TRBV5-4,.,CASSPRGGEAFF,TGTGCCAGCAGCCCAAGGGGGGGAGAGGCTTTCTTT
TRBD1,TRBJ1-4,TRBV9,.,CASSPWDRDNEKLFF,TGTGCCAGCAGCCCCTGGGACAGGGATAATGAAAAACTGTTTTTT
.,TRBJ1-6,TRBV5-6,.,CASSGSKGYNSPLHF,TGTGCCAGCAGCGGATCCAAGGGCTATAATTCACCCCTCCACTTT
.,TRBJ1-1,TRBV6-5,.,CASSRPGGADTEAFF,TGTGCCAGCAGCCGTCCCGGCGGGGCCGACACTGAAGCTTTCTTT
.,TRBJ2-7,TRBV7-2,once,CASSWGSDEQYF,TGTGCCAGCAGCTGGGGTTCTGACGAGCAGTACTTC
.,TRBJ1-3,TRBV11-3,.,CASSLGGSGNTIYF,TGTGCCAGCAGCTTAGGGGGATCCGGAAACACCATATATTTT
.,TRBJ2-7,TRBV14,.,CASSQDMPQGLDEQYF,TGTGCCAGCAGCCAAGATATGCCGCAAGGCCTCGACGAGCAGTACTTC
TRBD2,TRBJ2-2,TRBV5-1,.,CASSLSSGGPRNTGELFF,TGCGCCAGCAGCTTGTCTAGCGGGGGGCCCAGGAACACCGGGGAGCTGTTTTTT
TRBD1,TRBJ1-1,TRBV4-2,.,CASSQDEDRLVTEAFF,TGTGCCAGCAGCCAAGATGAGGACAGGCTGGTCACTGAAGCTTTCTTT
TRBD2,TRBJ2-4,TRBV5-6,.,CASSLGGGASVAKNIQYF,TGTGCCAGCAGCTTAGGCGGGGGGGCCTCTGTAGCCAAAAACATTCAGTACTTC
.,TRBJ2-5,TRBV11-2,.,CASSLWGSGETQYF,TGTGCCAGCAGCTTGTGGGGATCGGGAGAGACCCAGTACTTC
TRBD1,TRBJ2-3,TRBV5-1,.,CASSLAGTGDTDTQYF,TGCGCCAGCAGCTTAGCCGGGACAGGTGACACAGATACGCAGTATTTT
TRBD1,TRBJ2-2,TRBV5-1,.,CASSLRTGGTGELFF,TGCGCCAGCAGCTTGAGGACAGGGGGCACCGGGGAGCTGTTTTTT
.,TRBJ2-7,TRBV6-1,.,CASSELDSSYEQYF,TGTGCCAGCAGTGAACTGGACAGCTCCTACGAGCAGTACTTC
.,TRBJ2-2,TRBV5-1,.,CASSLRPNTGELFF,TGCGCCAGCAGCTTGAGGCCGAACACCGGGGAGCTGTTTTTT
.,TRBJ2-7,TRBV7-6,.,CASSLKSSPYEQYF,TGTGCCAGCAGCTTAAAGAGTTCTCCCTACGAGCAGTACTTC
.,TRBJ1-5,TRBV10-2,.,CASSEWTGSQHF,TGCGCCAGCAGTGAGTGGACTGGCTCCCAGCATTTT
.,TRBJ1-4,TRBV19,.,CASKARQSNEKLFF,TGTGCCAGCAAGGCCCGACAGTCTAATGAAAAACTGTTTTTT
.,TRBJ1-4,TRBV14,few,CASSQDLAGSEKLFF,TGTGCCAGCAGCCAAGATTTGGCAGGGAGTGAAAAACTGTTTTTT
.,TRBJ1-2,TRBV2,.,CASSEFAGSLGGYTF,TGTGCCAGCAGTGAATTTGCGGGGTCTCTGGGGGGCTACACCTTC
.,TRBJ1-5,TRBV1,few,CTSSQVIHLRGIGNQPQHF,TGCACCAGCAGCCAAGTTATACACCTACGGGGGATAGGGAATCAGCCCCAGCATTTT
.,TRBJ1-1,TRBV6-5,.,CASSYSLGLNTEAFF,TGTGCCAGCAGTTACTCCTTGGGGTTGAACACTGAAGCTTTCTTT
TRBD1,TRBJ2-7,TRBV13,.,CASSRTGYEQYF,TGTGCCAGCAGCCGGACAGGATACGAGCAGTACTTC
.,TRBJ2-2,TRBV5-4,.,CASSRKKDTGELFF,TGTGCCAGCAGCCGTAAAAAGGACACCGGGGAGCTGTTTTTT
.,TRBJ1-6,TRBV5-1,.,CASSLAGQKYNSPLHF,TGCGCCAGCAGCTTGGCAGGACAGAAATATAATTCACCCCTCCACTTT
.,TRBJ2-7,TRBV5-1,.,CASSLQTAGGSYEQYF,TGCGCCAGCAGCTTACAGACAGCCGGGGGCTCCTACGAGCAGTACTTC
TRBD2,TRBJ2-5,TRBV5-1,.,CASSALAGQETQYF,TGCGCCAGCAGCGCACTAGCGGGCCAAGAGACCCAGTACTTC
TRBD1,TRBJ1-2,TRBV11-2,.,CASSSRGGTALGGYTF,TGTGCCAGCAGCTCTAGGGGAGGGACAGCCTTGGGGGGCTACACCTTC
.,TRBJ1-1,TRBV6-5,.,CASSYSRRTEAFF,TGTGCCAGCAGTTACAGCCGTAGGACTGAAGCTTTCTTT
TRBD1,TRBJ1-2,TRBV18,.,CASSPFVDRENGYTF,TGTGCCAGCTCACCTTTTGTTGACAGGGAGAATGGCTACACCTTC
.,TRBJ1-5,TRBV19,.,CASSLEQGQRPQHF,TGTGCCAGTAGTCTGGAACAGGGACAAAGGCCCCAGCATTTT
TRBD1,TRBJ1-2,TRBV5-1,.,CASSRDRGPGGYTF,TGCGCCAGCAGCCGAGACAGGGGGCCGGGTGGCTACACCTTC
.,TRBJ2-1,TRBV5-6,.,CASTPVNRYNEQFF,TGTGCCAGCACCCCGGTTAACAGATACAATGAGCAGTTCTTC
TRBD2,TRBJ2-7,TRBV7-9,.,CASSPGGNEQYF,TGTGCCAGCAGCCCGGGGGGGAACGAGCAGTACTTC
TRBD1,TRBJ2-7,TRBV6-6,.,CASSSRDRDYEQYF,TGTGCCAGCAGTTCCAGGGACAGGGACTACGAGCAGTACTTC
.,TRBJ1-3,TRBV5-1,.,CASSLGPGRDTGNTIYF,TGCGCCAGCAGCTTAGGGCCCGGGAGGGACACTGGAAACACCATATATTTT
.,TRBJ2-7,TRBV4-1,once,CASSQPDSIYEQYF,TGCGCCAGCAGCCAACCGGACAGCATCTACGAGCAGTACTTC
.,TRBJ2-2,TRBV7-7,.,CATRDGPNTGELFF,TGTGCCACCCGGGACGGACCGAACACCGGGGAGCTGTTTTTT
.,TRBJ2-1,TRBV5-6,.,CASSLGANLGRQFF,TGTGCCAGCAGCTTGGGGGCTAATTTAGGGCGGCAGTTCTTC
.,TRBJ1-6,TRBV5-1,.,CASSWDGSYNSPLHF,TGCGCCAGCAGTTGGGACGGCTCCTATAATTCACCCCTCCACTTT
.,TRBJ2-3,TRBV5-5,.,CASTRTRWSTDTQYF,TGTGCCAGCACCCGGACTCGATGGAGCACAGATACGCAGTATTTT
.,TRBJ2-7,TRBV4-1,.,CASSQVDNSYEQYF,TGCGCCAGCAGCCAAGTGGACAACTCCTACGAGCAGTACTTC